This T cell receptor beta chain was recorded in a study of radiotherapy plus CTLA-4 blockade in lung cancer. The protocol was immunoSEQ multiplex PCR, while the TCRdb copy is restricted to in-frame clones and leaves out a portion. The sample shows 40,000 to 50,000 clones, under 80% of them seen only once. From germline, CDR1 is MNHEY and CDR2 SVGAGI. Trimming at V came to 6 bases and at J to 6 bases, leaving 7 bases not matched to a gene. This CDR3 is built from 14 residues. The sample here was peripheral blood, taken from a patient treated with radiotherapy plus ipilimumab. This TCR came from a human donor with non-small cell lung cancer who had stable disease on radiotherapy plus ipilimumab. The chain uses TRBV6-5 and TRBJ2-2, with 7 bases identical to TRBD1. The CDR3 DNA reads TGTGCCAGCAGGCTTGGGACAGACTCCGGGGAGCTGTTTTTT. It specifies CASRLGTDSGELFF.